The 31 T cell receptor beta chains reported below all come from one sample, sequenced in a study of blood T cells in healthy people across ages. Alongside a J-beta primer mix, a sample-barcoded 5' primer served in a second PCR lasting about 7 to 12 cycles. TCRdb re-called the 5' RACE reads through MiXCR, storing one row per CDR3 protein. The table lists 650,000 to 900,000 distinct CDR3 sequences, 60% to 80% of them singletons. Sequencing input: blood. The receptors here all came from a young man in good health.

CDR3 sequence reads: CASSLNAGMKGEQYF. CDR3 nucleotide sequence: TGTGCCAGCAGCTTAAACGCAGGGATGAAGGGAGAGCAGTACTTC. The V and J genes are TRBV7-3 and TRBJ2-7, with D tentatively TRBD1 (5 bases). V dropped 1 base and J dropped 7 bases, with 17 bases sitting between them. Germline V gene lookup returns CDR1 SGHTA and CDR2 FQGTGA. This CDR3 region has 15 residues.

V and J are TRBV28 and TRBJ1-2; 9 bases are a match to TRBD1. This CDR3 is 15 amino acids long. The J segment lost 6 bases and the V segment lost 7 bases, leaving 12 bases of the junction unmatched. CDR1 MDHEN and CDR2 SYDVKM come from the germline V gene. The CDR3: CASTYTGGGLNGYTF. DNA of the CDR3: TGTGCCAGCACCTACACAGGGGGCGGTTTAAATGGCTACACCTTC.

The chain's CDR3 is CASSQETVGLGSYEQYF. The CDR3 DNA reads as TGTGCCAGCAGCCAAGAAACAGTCGGTTTAGGGTCCTACGAGCAGTACTTC. This rearrangement joins TRBV4-2 to TRBJ2-7; D uncertain. The V end was cut by 0 bases, the J end by 1 base, with 16 bases between. CDR3 length equals 17 residues. Germline CDR1 is LGHNA and CDR2 is YNFKEQ.

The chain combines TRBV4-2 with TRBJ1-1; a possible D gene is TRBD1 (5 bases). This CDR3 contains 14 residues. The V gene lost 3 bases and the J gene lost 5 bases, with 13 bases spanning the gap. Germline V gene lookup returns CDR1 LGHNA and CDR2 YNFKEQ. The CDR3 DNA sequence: TGTGCCAGCAGCCAGAATCCCCAGGGAACTGAAGCTTTCTTT. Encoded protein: CASSQNPQGTEAFF.

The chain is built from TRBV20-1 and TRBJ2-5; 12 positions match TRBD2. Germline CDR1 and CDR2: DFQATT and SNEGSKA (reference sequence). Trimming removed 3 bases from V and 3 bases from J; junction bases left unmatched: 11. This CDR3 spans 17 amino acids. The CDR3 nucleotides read TGCAGTGCTAGCACTAGCGGGGGGTTAACCCCTAAAGAGACCCAGTACTTC. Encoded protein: CSASTSGGLTPKETQYF.

CDR3 residues: CASSQDFQGGRETQYF. The CDR3 nucleotides are TGCGCCAGCAGCCAAGATTTCCAGGGTGGTCGGGAGACCCAGTACTTC. The V gene is TRBV4-3, the J gene TRBJ2-4; tentatively, D is TRBD1 (5 bases). The end of the DNA fits TRBJ2-5 better, so the J call may be wrong. This CDR3 contains 16 residues. CDR1 LGHNA and CDR2 YSLEER come from the germline V gene.

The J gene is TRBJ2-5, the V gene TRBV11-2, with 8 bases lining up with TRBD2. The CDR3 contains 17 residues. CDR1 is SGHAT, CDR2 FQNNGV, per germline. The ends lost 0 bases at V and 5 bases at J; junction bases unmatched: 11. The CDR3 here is CASSLDGGLGYVETQYF. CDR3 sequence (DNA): TGTGCCAGCAGCTTAGATGGGGGACTAGGGTATGTGGAGACCCAGTACTTC. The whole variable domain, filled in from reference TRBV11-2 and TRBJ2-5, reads EAGVAQSPRYKIIEKRQSVAFWCNPISGHATLYWYQQILGQGPKLLIQFQNNGVVDDSQLPKDRFSAERLKGVDSTLKIQPAKLEDSAVYLCASSLDGGLGYVETQYFGPGTRLLVL.

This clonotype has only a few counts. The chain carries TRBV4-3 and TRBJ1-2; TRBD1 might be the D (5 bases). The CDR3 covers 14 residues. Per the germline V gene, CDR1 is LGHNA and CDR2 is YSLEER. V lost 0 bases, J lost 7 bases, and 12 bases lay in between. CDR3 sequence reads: CASSQELGVGGYTF. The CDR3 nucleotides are TGCGCCAGCAGCCAAGAACTGGGGGTGGGTGGCTACACCTTC.

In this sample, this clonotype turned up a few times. The CDR3 DNA sequence: TGTGCCAGCAGCGGGGACAGGGCTTTCTACGAGCAGTACTTC. It translates to CASSGDRAFYEQYF. The chain links TRBV28 to TRBJ2-4, with TRBD1 identical over 9 bases. The assigned J gene may be wrong: the sequence end matches TRBJ2-7 better. The CDR3 is made up of 14 amino acids. Germline V CDR1 and CDR2: MDHEN, SYDVKM.

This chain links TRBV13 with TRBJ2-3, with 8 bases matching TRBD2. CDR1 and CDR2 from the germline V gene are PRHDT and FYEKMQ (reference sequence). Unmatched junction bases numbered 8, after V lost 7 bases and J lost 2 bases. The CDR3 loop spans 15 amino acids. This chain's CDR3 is CASTVSGEITDTQYF. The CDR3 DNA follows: TGTGCCAGCACCGTTAGCGGGGAGATCACAGATACGCAGTATTTT. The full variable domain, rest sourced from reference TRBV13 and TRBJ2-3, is AAGVIQSPRHLIKEKRETATLKCYPIPRHDTVYWYQQGPGQDPQFLISFYEKMQSDKGSIPDRFSAQQFSDYHSELNMSSLELGDSALYFCASTVSGEITDTQYFGPGTRLTVL.

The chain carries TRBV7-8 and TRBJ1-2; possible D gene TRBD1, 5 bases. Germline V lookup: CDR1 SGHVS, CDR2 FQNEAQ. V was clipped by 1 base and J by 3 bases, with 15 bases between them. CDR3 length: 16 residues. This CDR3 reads CASSLGRDPRDYGYTF. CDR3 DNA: TGTGCCAGCAGCTTAGGGCGGGACCCTAGGGACTATGGCTACACCTTC.

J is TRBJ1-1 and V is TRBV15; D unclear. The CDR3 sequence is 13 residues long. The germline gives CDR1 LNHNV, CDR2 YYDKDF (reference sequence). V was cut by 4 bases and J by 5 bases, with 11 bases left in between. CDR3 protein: CATSTGRVTEAFF. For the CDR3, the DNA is TGTGCCACCAGCACTGGGCGAGTTACTGAAGCTTTCTTT.

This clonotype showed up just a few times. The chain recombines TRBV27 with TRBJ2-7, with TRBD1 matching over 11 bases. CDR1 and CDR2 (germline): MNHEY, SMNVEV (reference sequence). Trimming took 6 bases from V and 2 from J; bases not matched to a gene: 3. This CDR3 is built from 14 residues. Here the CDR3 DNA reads TGTGCCAGCAGCTGGACAGGGGGCCCCTACGAGCAGTACTTC. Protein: CASSWTGGPYEQYF.

CDR3 sequence: CSATLAGAPHAQYF. CDR3 nucleotide sequence: TGCAGTGCTACTCTAGCGGGGGCCCCCCATGCGCAGTATTTT. The chain links TRBV20-1 to TRBJ2-3; 10 bases map to TRBD2. CDR3 size: 14 residues. Looked up from germline, CDR1 is DFQATT and CDR2 is SNEGSKA (reference sequence). Trimming removed 4 bases from V and 10 bases from J; junction bases left unmatched: 11.

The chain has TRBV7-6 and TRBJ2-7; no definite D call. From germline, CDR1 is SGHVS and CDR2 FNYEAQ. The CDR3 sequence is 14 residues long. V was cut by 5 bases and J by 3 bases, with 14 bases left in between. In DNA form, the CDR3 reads TGTGCCAGCAGCGCGGACCCGGGCGACTACGAGCAGTACTTC. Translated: CASSADPGDYEQYF.

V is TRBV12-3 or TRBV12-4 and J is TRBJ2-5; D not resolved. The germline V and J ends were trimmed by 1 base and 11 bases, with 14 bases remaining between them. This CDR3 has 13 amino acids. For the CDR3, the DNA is TGTGCCAGCAGTTTAGGTGAGGCCGGAGAGCAGTACTTC. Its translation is CASSLGEAGEQYF.

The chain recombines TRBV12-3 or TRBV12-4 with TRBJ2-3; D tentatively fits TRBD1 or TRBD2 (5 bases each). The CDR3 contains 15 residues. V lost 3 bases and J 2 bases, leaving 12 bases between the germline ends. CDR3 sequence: CASSFSRGATDTQYF. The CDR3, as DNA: TGTGCCAGCAGTTTTAGTAGAGGGGCCACAGATACGCAGTATTTT.

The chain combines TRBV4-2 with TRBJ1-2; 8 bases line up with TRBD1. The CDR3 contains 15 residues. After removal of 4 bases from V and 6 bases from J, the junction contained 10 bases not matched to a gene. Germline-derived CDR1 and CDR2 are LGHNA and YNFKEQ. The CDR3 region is CASSRPDRGVDGYTF. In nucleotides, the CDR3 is TGTGCCAGCAGCCGACCCGACAGGGGAGTGGATGGCTACACCTTC.

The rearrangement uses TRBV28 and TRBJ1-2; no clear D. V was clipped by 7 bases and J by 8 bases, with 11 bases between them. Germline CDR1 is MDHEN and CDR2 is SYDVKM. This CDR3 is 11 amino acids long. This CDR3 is CASKEREGYTF. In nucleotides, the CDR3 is TGTGCCAGCAAGGAGAGAGAGGGCTACACCTTC.

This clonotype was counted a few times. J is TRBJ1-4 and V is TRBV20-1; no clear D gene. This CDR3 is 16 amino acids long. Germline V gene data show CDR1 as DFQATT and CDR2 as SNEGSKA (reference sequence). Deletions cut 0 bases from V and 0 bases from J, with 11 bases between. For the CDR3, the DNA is TGCAGTGCTAGAGACATAGTCTCTGCAACTAATGAAAAACTGTTTTTT. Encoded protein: CSARDIVSATNEKLFF.

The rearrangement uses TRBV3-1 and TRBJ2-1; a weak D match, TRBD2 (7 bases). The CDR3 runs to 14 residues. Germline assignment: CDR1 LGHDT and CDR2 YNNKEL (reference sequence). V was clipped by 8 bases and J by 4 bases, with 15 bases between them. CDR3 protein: CASQEGGTYNEQFF. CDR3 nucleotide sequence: TGTGCCAGCCAGGAGGGGGGGACGTACAATGAGCAGTTCTTC.

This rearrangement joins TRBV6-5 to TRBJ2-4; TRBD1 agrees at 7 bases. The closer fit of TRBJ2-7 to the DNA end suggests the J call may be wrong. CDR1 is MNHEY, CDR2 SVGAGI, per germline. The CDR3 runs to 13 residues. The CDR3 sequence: CASSGQEYYEQYF. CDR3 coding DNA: TGTGCCAGCAGTGGACAGGAGTACTACGAGCAGTACTTC.

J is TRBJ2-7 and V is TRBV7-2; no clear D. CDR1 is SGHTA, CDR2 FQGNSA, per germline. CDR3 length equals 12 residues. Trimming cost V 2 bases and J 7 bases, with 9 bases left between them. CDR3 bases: TGTGCCAGCAGCTTAAAATGGTCTGAGCAGTACTTC. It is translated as CASSLKWSEQYF.

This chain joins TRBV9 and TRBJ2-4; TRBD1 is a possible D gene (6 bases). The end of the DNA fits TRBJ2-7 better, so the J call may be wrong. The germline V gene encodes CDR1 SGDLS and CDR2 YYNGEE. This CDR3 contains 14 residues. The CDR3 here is CASSVDQGLNEQYF. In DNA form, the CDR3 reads TGTGCCAGCAGCGTAGACCAGGGGTTGAACGAGCAGTACTTC.

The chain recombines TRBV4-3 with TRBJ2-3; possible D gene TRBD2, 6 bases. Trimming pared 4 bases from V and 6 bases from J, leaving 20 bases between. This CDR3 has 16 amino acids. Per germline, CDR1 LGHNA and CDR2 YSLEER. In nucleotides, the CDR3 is TGCGCCAGCAGCCCCGACATGCCGGCGGGGAGGGATACGCAGTATTTT. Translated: CASSPDMPAGRDTQYF.

The CDR3 is CASSIGQGFYNEQFF. In nucleotides, the CDR3 is TGTGCCAGCAGCATTGGACAGGGGTTCTACAATGAGCAGTTCTTC. This chain joins TRBV7-2 and TRBJ2-1, with 9 nucleotides matching TRBD1. From germline, CDR1 is SGHTA and CDR2 FQGNSA. The CDR3 loop spans 15 amino acids. V shed 5 bases, J shed 3 bases, and the junction held 5 bases outside the gene matches. The entire variable domain, with the rest obtained from reference TRBV7-2 and TRBJ2-1, is as follows: GAGVSQSPSNKVTEKGKDVELRCDPISGHTALYWYRQSLGQGLEFLIYFQGNSAPDKSGLPSDRFSAERTGGSVSTLTIQRTQQEDSAVYLCASSIGQGFYNEQFFGPGTRLTVL.

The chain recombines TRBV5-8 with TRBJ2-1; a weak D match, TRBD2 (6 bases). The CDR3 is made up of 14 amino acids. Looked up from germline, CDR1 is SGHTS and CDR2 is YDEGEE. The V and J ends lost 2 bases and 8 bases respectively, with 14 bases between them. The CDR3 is CASSFRGEGDEQFF. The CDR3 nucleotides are TGTGCCAGCAGCTTTCGCGGGGAAGGCGATGAGCAGTTCTTC.

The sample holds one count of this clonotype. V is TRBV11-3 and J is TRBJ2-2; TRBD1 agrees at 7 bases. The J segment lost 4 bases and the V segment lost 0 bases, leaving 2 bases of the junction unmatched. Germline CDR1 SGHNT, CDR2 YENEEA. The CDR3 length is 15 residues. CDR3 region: CASSLDGTVTGELFF. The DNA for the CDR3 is TGTGCCAGCAGCTTAGACGGGACAGTCACCGGGGAGCTGTTTTTT. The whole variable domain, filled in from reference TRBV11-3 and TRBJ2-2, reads EAGVVQSPRYKIIEKKQPVAFWCNPISGHNTLYWYLQNLGQGPELLIRYENEEAVDDSQLPKDRFSAERLKGVDSTLKIQPAELGDSAVYLCASSLDGTVTGELFFGEGSRLTVL.

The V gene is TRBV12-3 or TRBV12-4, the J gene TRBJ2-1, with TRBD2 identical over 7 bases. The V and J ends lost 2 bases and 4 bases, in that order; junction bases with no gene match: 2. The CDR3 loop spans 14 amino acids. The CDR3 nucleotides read TGTGCCAGCAGTTTAAGGACTAGGTACAATGAGCAGTTCTTC. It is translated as CASSLRTRYNEQFF.

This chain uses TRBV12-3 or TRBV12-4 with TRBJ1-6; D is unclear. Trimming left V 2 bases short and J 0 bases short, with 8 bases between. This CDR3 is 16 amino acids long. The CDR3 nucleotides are TGTGCCAGCAGTTTACTAGGAGACTCCTATAATTCACCCCTCCACTTT. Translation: CASSLLGDSYNSPLHF.

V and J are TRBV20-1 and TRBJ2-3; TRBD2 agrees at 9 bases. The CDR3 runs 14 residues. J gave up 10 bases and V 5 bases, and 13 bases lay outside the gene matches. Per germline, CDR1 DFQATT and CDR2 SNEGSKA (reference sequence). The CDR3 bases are TGCAGTGCTCGGCAGGCGGGGGGGGTGGATGCGCAGTATTTT. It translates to CSARQAGGVDAQYF.